Each of the 32 T cell receptor beta chains below was sequenced from the same sample in a study of T cells in women clearing cervical HPV infection. The assay was immunoSEQ multiplex PCR, and TCRdb's table has in-frame clones only and misses some. Its table records around 28,000 clones. Sequencing was performed on blood buffy coat. These receptors all stem from a woman between 18 and 75 years old with a cervical HPV16 infection that either progressed to CIN3+ or cleared (not recorded which).

Regarding this clone: The read stops 3 residues short of the end of the CDR3; the missing end is completed from the germline J gene. This chain connects TRBV20-1 to TRBJ1-5, with 10 bases aligning to TRBD1. From germline, CDR1 is DFQATT and CDR2 SNEGSKA (reference sequence). This CDR3 has 17 residues. Trimming took 4 bases from V and 6 from J; bases not matched to a gene: 15. CDR3 loop: CSATRNNGQGEGQPQHF. The sequenced part of the CDR3 DNA is TGCAGTGCTACCCGCAACAATGGACAGGGGGAGGGTCAGCCC.

About this clone itself: The CDR3 is cut off 3 residues early in the read; its end comes from the germline J gene. This sequence joins TRBV6-2 or TRBV6-3 and TRBJ1-1; D might be TRBD1 (6 bases). V was shortened by 3 bases and J by 6 bases, with 14 bases between the two germline ends. The germline CDR1 and CDR2 sequences are MNHEY and SVGEGT. The CDR3 runs 14 residues. CDR3 bases read: TGTGCCAGCAGTTATTTCGCAGGGGTCGCTGAA. This encodes CASSYFAGVAE. In full, the CDR3 reads CASSYFAGVAEAFF.

As for this clone: The sequenced fragment ends 3 residues before the CDR3 boundary, so the rest is inferred from the germline J gene. This chain joins TRBV7-2 and TRBJ1-5; D call uncertain. CDR1 is SGHTA, CDR2 FQGNSA, per germline. The CDR3 runs 13 residues. V lost 1 base and J 6 bases, leaving 7 bases between the germline ends. The part of the CDR3 DNA that was read is TGTGCCAGCAGCTTAGACCCAGGTCAGCCC. This sequence encodes CASSLDPGQP. The CDR3 as a whole reads CASSLDPGQPQHF. Together with reference TRBV7-2 and TRBJ1-5, the CDR3 gives the full variable domain: GAGVSQSPSNKVTEKGKDVELRCDPISGHTALYWYRQSLGQGLEFLIYFQGNSAPDKSGLPSDRFSAERTGGSVSTLTIQRTQQEDSAVYLCASSLDPGQPQHFGDGTRLSIL.

A word on this clone: The CDR3 goes on 3 residues after the read ends, and that part is filled in from the germline J gene. The chain links TRBV19 to TRBJ2-2, with 10 bases aligning to TRBD2. The V segment lost 5 bases and the J segment 9 bases; nucleotides outside the gene matches: 9. Germline V CDR1 and CDR2: LNHDA, SQIVND (reference sequence). The CDR3 consists of 15 residues. The chain's CDR3 is CASSFNLAGVRELFF. The DNA read from the CDR3 is TGTGCCAGTAGTTTTAACCTAGCGGGAGTCCGGGAG.

Turning to this clone: The CDR3 extends 3 residues past the end of the read, so its final part is completed from the germline J gene. This chain uses TRBV7-6 with TRBJ2-3; 7 bases line up with TRBD1. The CDR3 runs to 14 residues. V lost 3 bases, J lost 5 bases, and 5 bases stayed unmatched. Per the germline V gene, CDR1 is SGHVS and CDR2 is FNYEAQ. CDR3 residues: CASSLTGLIDTQYF. The sequenced part of the CDR3 DNA is TGTGCCAGCAGCTTGACAGGGTTAATAGATACG.

A remark on this clone: The CDR3 end lies 3 residues beyond the end of the read and is filled in from the germline J gene. This chain connects TRBV19 to TRBJ1-2, with TRBD1 identical over 11 bases. From germline, CDR1 is LNHDA and CDR2 SQIVND (reference sequence). The CDR3 loop spans 14 amino acids. The CDR3 DNA, read in part, is TGTGCCAGTAGCAGGACAGGGGGCAACTACGAC. Translating it yields CASSRTGGNYD. The CDR3 reads in full as CASSRTGGNYDYTF.

For this clone: The read finishes 3 residues shy of the CDR3 end, and the germline J gene is used to complete it. The chain couples TRBV5-1 to TRBJ2-3, with 13 nucleotides matching TRBD2. Per germline, CDR1 SGHRS and CDR2 YFSETQ. CDR3 size: 17 residues. Germline trimming cut 1 base from V and 1 base from J; bases unmatched to any gene: 3. The CDR3 DNA, read in part, is TGCGCCAGCAGCTTGACAACTAGCGGGGGGGGCACAGATACG. It specifies CASSLTTSGGGTDT. The entire CDR3 is CASSLTTSGGGTDTQYF.

Comment on this clone: Read data end 3 residues before the CDR3 end; the end is taken from the germline J gene. V and J are TRBV10-3 and TRBJ2-2; possible D gene TRBD1, 6 bases. This CDR3 region has 17 residues. The germline V gene has CDR1 ENHRY and CDR2 SYGVKD. Trimming took 6 bases from V and 7 from J, leaving 24 bases between them. Partial CDR3 DNA: TGTGCCATCAGATCCTTCGAGAAGGCTAGCAGGGGCGGGGAG. Its translation is CAIRSFEKASRGGE. The full CDR3 protein reads CAIRSFEKASRGGELFF.

Note on this clone: The CDR3 extends 3 residues past the end of the read, so its final part is completed from the germline J gene. The chain carries TRBV29-1 and TRBJ2-5, with D possibly being TRBD2 (7 bases). Germline V gene lookup returns CDR1 SQVTM and CDR2 ANQGSEA. This CDR3 is built from 13 residues. The V end was cut by 7 bases, the J end by 1 base, with 13 bases between. The CDR3 DNA, read in part, is TGCAGCGCCCAAGGGGGGGCCCAAGAGACC. Its translation: CSAQGGAQET. The whole CDR3 is CSAQGGAQETQYF.

As to this clone: The CDR3 is cut off 3 residues early in the read; its end comes from the germline J gene. The rearrangement links TRBV6-2 or TRBV6-3 to TRBJ1-5; 7 bases map to TRBD1. Germline V gene lookup returns CDR1 MNHEY and CDR2 SVGEGT. The CDR3 spans 16 residues. V gave up 0 bases and J gave up 6 bases; unmatched junction bases: 8. The covered CDR3 bases are TGTGCCAGCAGTTACTCGATTGTGGACAGGCTTCAGCCC. Amino acids: CASSYSIVDRLQP. The full CDR3 protein reads CASSYSIVDRLQPQHF.

The CDR3 here is CASSLDRGASEAFF. The covered CDR3 bases are TGTGCCAGCAGCCTGGACAGGGGAGCGAGTGAA. The V and J genes are TRBV5-4 and TRBJ1-1; 9 bases align to TRBD1. The missing CDR3 end, 3 residues past where the read stops, is filled in from the germline J gene. The length of the CDR3 is 14 residues. V lost 4 bases to trimming and J lost 7 bases; unmatched junction nucleotides: 8. Germline assignment: CDR1 SGHNT and CDR2 YYREEE (reference sequence).

On this clone: Read data end 3 residues before the CDR3 end; the end is taken from the germline J gene. The rearrangement links TRBV2 to TRBJ2-1; TRBD1 aligns across 7 bases. J was trimmed by 2 bases and V by 4 bases; bases with no gene match: 2. Germline values: CDR1 SNHLY, CDR2 FYNNEI. The length of the CDR3 is 14 residues. Partial CDR3 DNA: TGTGCCAGCAGTGGACAGGGCACCTACAATGAG. This encodes CASSGQGTYNE. The full CDR3 is CASSGQGTYNEQFF.

Worth noting for this clone: The DNA ends 3 residues before the CDR3 does, and the rest of the CDR3 is filled in from the germline J gene. This chain joins TRBV30 and TRBJ2-5; 10 bases agree with TRBD2. V trimming: 5 bases; J trimming: 5 bases; junction bases outside the gene matches: 8. The CDR3 runs to 14 residues. CDR1 and CDR2 from the germline V gene are GTSNPN and SVGIG (reference sequence). The sequenced part of the CDR3 DNA is TGTGCCTGGGTTCCTAGCGGGAGTTTTGAGACC. This codes for CAWVPSGSFET. The CDR3, in full, reads CAWVPSGSFETQYF. The full variable domain, completed using reference TRBV30 and TRBJ2-5, is SQTIHQWPATLVQPVGSPLSLECTVEGTSNPNLYWYRQAAGRGLQLLFYSVGIGQISSEVPQNLSASRPQDRQFILSSKKLLLSDSGFYLCAWVPSGSFETQYFGPGTRLLVL.

On this clone: The CDR3 goes on 3 residues after the read ends, and that part is filled in from the germline J gene. V usage is TRBV5-1 and J usage is TRBJ2-1; D is perhaps TRBD1 (6 bases). This CDR3 spans 16 amino acids. The germline V and J ends were trimmed by 4 bases and 1 base, with 15 bases remaining between them. CDR1 is SGHRS, CDR2 YFSETQ, per germline. Partial CDR3 DNA: TGCGCCAGCAGCCCTCAACAGGGTAGGTCCTACAATGAG. Its protein is CASSPQQGRSYNE. The entire CDR3 reads CASSPQQGRSYNEQFF.

Concerning this clone itself: The read ends 3 residues before the CDR3 terminus; that terminus is restored from the germline J gene. The rearrangement joins TRBV29-1 to TRBJ2-4; maybe TRBD2 (6 bases). Deletions cut 6 bases from V and 8 bases from J, with 26 bases between. The CDR3 is 16 amino acids. Germline V gene lookup returns CDR1 SQVTM and CDR2 ANQGSEA. CDR3 DNA, as far as it was read: TGCAGCGTCCAACTCCCCGTCGGGGGTAGGAGAGACATT. This gives the protein CSVQLPVGGRRDI. The full CDR3 is CSVQLPVGGRRDIQYF.

Remarks on this clone: The read gets to within 3 residues of the CDR3 end, and the germline J gene fills in the rest. The gene calls are TRBV20-1 and TRBJ2-7; tentatively, D is TRBD1 (5 bases). The CDR3 contains 16 residues. Trimming left V 0 bases short and J 2 bases short, with 17 bases between. Per the germline V gene, CDR1 is DFQATT and CDR2 is SNEGSKA (reference sequence). CDR3 bases read: TGCAGTGCTAGAGATCCTTTAGCCGTAGGGGCCTACGAG. It specifies CSARDPLAVGAYE. The complete CDR3 sequence is CSARDPLAVGAYEQYF.

As regards this clone: The sequenced fragment ends 3 residues before the CDR3 boundary, so the rest is inferred from the germline J gene. The chain employs TRBV7-6 and TRBJ2-5, with D hard to call. The CDR3 has 13 residues. Germline lookup yields CDR1 SGHVS and CDR2 FNYEAQ. V lost 5 bases and J 5 bases, leaving 12 bases between the germline ends. The part of the CDR3 DNA that was read is TGTGCCAGCAGCCTCACCTTTCGGGAGACC. Protein: CASSLTFRET. The whole CDR3 sequence is CASSLTFRETQYF.

Comment on this clone: The read gets to within 3 residues of the CDR3 end, and the germline J gene fills in the rest. This sequence joins TRBV28 and TRBJ2-7, with 9 bases aligning to TRBD2. The V and J ends lost 3 bases and 6 bases, in that order; junction bases with no gene match: 9. Germline CDR1 reads MDHEN; CDR2 reads SYDVKM. The CDR3 has 15 residues. Partial CDR3 DNA: TGTGCCAGCAGTTTTGGCGGGAGGGTCGGTGGCGAG. Protein product: CASSFGGRVGGE. The whole CDR3 region reads CASSFGGRVGGEQYF.

As concerns this clone: The CDR3 end lies 3 residues beyond the end of the read and is filled in from the germline J gene. V is TRBV12-3 or TRBV12-4 and J is TRBJ2-2; D may be TRBD1 (5 bases). The V gene lost 7 bases and the J gene lost 1 base, with 16 bases spanning the gap. The CDR3 is 16 residues long. The CDR3 loop reads CASILGWGLNTGELFF. The sequenced CDR3 bases are TGTGCCAGCATCTTGGGATGGGGCCTGAACACCGGGGAG.

A note on this clone: The CDR3 end falls 3 residues outside the read, so it is completed with the germline J gene. V is TRBV7-2 and J is TRBJ2-5; 7 nucleotides match TRBD2. Germline CDR1 is SGHTA and CDR2 is FQGNSA. Trimming cost V 5 bases and J 4 bases; bases outside gene matches: 7. This CDR3 is 14 amino acids long. CDR3: CASSRAWGGETQYF. The CDR3 DNA, read in part, is TGTGCCAGCAGCCGAGCATGGGGGGGAGAGACC.

About this clone: The observed sequence ends 3 residues before the CDR3 terminus, with the missing tail filled in from the germline J gene. The chain employs TRBV30 and TRBJ1-1, with D tentatively TRBD1 (6 bases). This CDR3 is 10 amino acids long. The V end lost 6 bases, the J end lost 7 bases, and 9 bases lay between the germline ends. Per germline, CDR1 GTSNPN and CDR2 SVGIG (reference sequence). CDR3 amino acids: CACGQSEAFF. The covered CDR3 bases are TGTGCCTGTGGACAGAGTGAA. Supplemented by reference TRBV30 and TRBJ1-1, the full variable domain reads SQTIHQWPATLVQPVGSPLSLECTVEGTSNPNLYWYRQAAGRGLQLLFYSVGIGQISSEVPQNLSASRPQDRQFILSSKKLLLSDSGFYLCACGQSEAFFGQGTRLTVV.

Points on this clone: The CDR3 end lies 3 residues beyond the end of the read and is filled in from the germline J gene. The chain uses TRBV10-3 and TRBJ1-6; 7 positions match TRBD1. There are 15 residues in the CDR3. J lost 10 bases, V lost 4 bases, and 10 bases had no gene match. The germline V gene has CDR1 ENHRY and CDR2 SYGVKD. This CDR3 is CAISVEGGATSPLHF. CDR3 DNA, as far as it was read: TGTGCCATCAGTGTTGAAGGGGGCGCTACCTCACCC.

A word on this clone: The CDR3 end falls 3 residues outside the read, so it is completed with the germline J gene. The chain joins TRBV5-1 to TRBJ2-3, with D unclear. The CDR3 sequence is 12 residues long. The ends were cut back, 2 bases at V and 6 bases at J, with 7 bases in the middle. In germline, CDR1 is SGHRS, CDR2 YFSETQ. The part of the CDR3 DNA that was read is TGCGCCAGCAGCTTTAGTACGGATACG. Translating it yields CASSFSTDT. The complete CDR3 protein is CASSFSTDTQYF.

As to this clone: The CDR3 end lies 3 residues beyond the end of the read and is filled in from the germline J gene. V and J are TRBV7-6 and TRBJ2-3; D is tentatively TRBD1 or TRBD2 (5 bases each). The CDR3 loop spans 15 amino acids. V lost 5 bases and J 2 bases, leaving 14 bases between the germline ends. Per germline, CDR1 SGHVS and CDR2 FNYEAQ. CDR3 bases read: TGTGCCAGCAGCCCCGCCGAGGGGTACACAGATACG. This gives the protein CASSPAEGYTDT. The CDR3, in full, reads CASSPAEGYTDTQYF. Supplemented by reference TRBV7-6 and TRBJ2-3, the full variable domain reads GAGVSQSPRYKVTKRGQDVALRCDPISGHVSLYWYRQALGQGPEFLTYFNYEAQQDKSGLPNDRFSAERPEGSISTLTIQRTEQRDSAMYRCASSPAEGYTDTQYFGPGTRLTVL.

Details on this clone: The read finishes 3 residues shy of the CDR3 end, and the germline J gene is used to complete it. The chain carries TRBV20-1 and TRBJ2-1, with 7 bases fitting TRBD2. This CDR3 spans 13 amino acids. V dropped 3 bases and J dropped 5; count of bases not matched to a gene: 4. Germline V CDR1 and CDR2: DFQATT, SNEGSKA (reference sequence). The CDR3 region is CSASGRTNNEQFF. Incomplete CDR3 DNA: TGCAGTGCTAGCGGGAGGACTAACAATGAG.

A word on this clone: The read ends 3 residues before the CDR3 terminus; that terminus is restored from the germline J gene. The V and J genes are TRBV7-2 and TRBJ1-3, with D possibly being TRBD1 (6 bases). This CDR3 comprises 13 residues. V dropped 4 bases and J dropped 4 bases, with 8 bases sitting between them. Germline V gene data show CDR1 as SGHTA and CDR2 as FQGNSA. CDR3 DNA, as far as it was read: TGTGCCAGCAGCTCGGACAGAGGAAACACC. Translation: CASSSDRGNT. Given in full, the CDR3 is CASSSDRGNTIYF.

With respect to this clone: Read coverage stops 3 residues before the CDR3 terminus; the germline J gene supplies the remainder. The chain links TRBV11-2 to TRBJ2-3; D is possibly TRBD1 (5 bases). V lost 4 bases, J lost 0 bases, and 11 bases lay in between. This CDR3 comprises 15 residues. Germline V lookup: CDR1 SGHAT, CDR2 FQNNGV. The DNA read from the CDR3 is TGTGCCAGCAGCTACCAGACAGTAAGCACAGATACG. This translates into CASSYQTVSTDT. The full-length CDR3 reads as CASSYQTVSTDTQYF. The full variable domain, in which reference TRBV11-2 and TRBJ2-3 provide the parts outside the CDR3, is EAGVAQSPRYKIIEKRQSVAFWCNPISGHATLYWYQQILGQGPKLLIQFQNNGVVDDSQLPKDRFSAERLKGVDSTLKIQPAKLEDSAVYLCASSYQTVSTDTQYFGPGTRLTVL.

Comment on this clone: The read finishes 3 residues shy of the CDR3 end, and the germline J gene is used to complete it. The chain recombines TRBV7-7 with TRBJ2-1; D might be TRBD2 (6 bases). CDR3 length equals 13 residues. Germline V lookup: CDR1 SSHAT, CDR2 FNYEAQ (reference sequence). Trimming shortened V by 2 bases and J by 7 bases, and 9 bases separated the two germline ends. CDR3 DNA, as far as it was read: TGTGCCAGCAGCTTATATGCGGGGAATGAG. It translates to CASSLYAGNE. The CDR3 in full is CASSLYAGNEQFF.

To note about this clone: The sequence runs out 3 residues before the end of the CDR3; the remainder is reconstructed from the germline J gene. The V and J genes are TRBV28 and TRBJ1-4, with D possibly being TRBD1 (5 bases). This CDR3 has 14 residues. Trimming pared 2 bases from V and 8 bases from J, leaving 12 bases between. CDR1 and CDR2 (germline): MDHEN, SYDVKM. CDR3 DNA (partial): TGTGCCAGCAGTTTACAGGCAGGGTGGGAAAAA. Translated, it gives CASSLQAGWEK. The CDR3 in full is CASSLQAGWEKLFF. The whole variable domain, remainder taken from reference TRBV28 and TRBJ1-4, is DVKVTQSSRYLVKRTGEKVFLECVQDMDHENMFWYRQDPGLGLRLIYFSYDVKMKEKGDIPEGYSVSREKKERFSLILESASTNQTSMYLCASSLQAGWEKLFFGSGTQLSVL.

The CDR3 sequence: CASSPSTGKGEKLFF. The sequenced CDR3 bases are TGTGCCAGCAGCCCATCGACAGGGAAGGGTGAAAAA. The chain employs TRBV7-9 and TRBJ1-4, with 7 positions matching TRBD1. The CDR3 is cut off 3 residues early in the read; its end comes from the germline J gene. V trimming: 5 bases; J trimming: 7 bases; junction bases outside the gene matches: 10. From germline, CDR1 is SEHNR and CDR2 FQNEAQ (reference sequence). The CDR3 contains 15 residues.

This CDR3 reads CAIEHRGSYEQYF. Partial CDR3 DNA: TGTGCCATCGAGCACCGGGGATCCTACGAG. This chain links TRBV28 with TRBJ2-7, with a weak D call TRBD2 (5 bases). The read halts 3 residues ahead of the CDR3 end, with the missing end drawn from the germline J gene. Germline V gene data show CDR1 as MDHEN and CDR2 as SYDVKM. The length of the CDR3 is 13 residues. Deletions cut 10 bases from V and 1 base from J, with 14 bases between.

Turning to this clone: The read stops 3 residues short of the end of the CDR3; the missing end is completed from the germline J gene. The chain has TRBV7-2 and TRBJ2-1; 10 bases line up with TRBD2. V trimming: 1 base; J trimming: 7 bases; junction bases outside the gene matches: 4. Germline V gives CDR1 SGHTA, CDR2 FQGNSA. The CDR3 contains 15 residues. Here the CDR3 reads CASSLVAGGGNEQFF. Partial CDR3 DNA: TGTGCCAGCAGCTTAGTAGCGGGAGGTGGGAATGAG.